The present entry profiles one T cell receptor (beta chain) with its context. Its target is unknown. This specimen comes from a study of OX40 agonist ivuxolimab in advanced cancers. Study-wide context: Clinicians treated patients with ivuxolimab, an agonistic anti-OX40 (CD134) antibody. Study conclusions and caveats: In general, CD8+ T cells held more expanded clones than CD4+ did, on average. Antigen specificity remained undetermined for the expanded peripheral T cells. Partial responders at 0.1-3.0 mg/kg had among the lowest clonal expansion.

Repertoires were generated with immunoSEQ multiplex PCR, while TCRdb's copy carries only in-frame clones and drops some. This table has 60,000 to 75,000 clones, around 93% appearing once. The germline V and J ends were trimmed by 5 bases and 3 bases, with 17 bases remaining between them. The V gene's germline CDR1 is SGHAT and CDR2 FQNNGV. The CDR3 length is 15 residues. The chain links TRBV11-2 to TRBJ2-7; a possible D gene is TRBD1 (6 bases). This TCR was recovered from an adult with an advanced solid tumor such as melanoma, head and neck, liver or kidney cancer. Sequencing used CD4+ or CD8+ T cells sorted from blood, obtained in a trial of the OX40 agonist ivuxolimab. The CDR3 here is CASSPLDRGFYEQYF. The CDR3 DNA sequence: TGTGCCAGCAGCCCTTTGGACAGAGGCTTCTACGAGCAGTACTTC.